Described below is a single T cell receptor beta chain sequence and its context. The data belong to a study of cytomegalovirus exposure and HLA in healthy donors. The study ran its PCR with 60 Vbeta and 13 Jbeta primers. Measured with immunoSEQ multiplex PCR; TCRdb has only the in-frame clones, and not every one. The table records around 92,000 clones, roughly four fifths of them present only once. The receptor's source is a human donor in good health. Input material: PBMCs.

The CDR3: CAWGAYTEAFF. The CDR3 DNA is TGTGCCTGGGGGGCCTATACTGAAGCTTTCTTT. This rearrangement joins TRBV30 to TRBJ1-1; perhaps TRBD1 as D (5 bases). This CDR3 contains 11 residues. Trimming left V 5 bases short and J 5 bases short, with 9 bases between. Looked up from germline, CDR1 is GTSNPN and CDR2 is SVGIG (reference sequence).